This T cell receptor (beta chain) was recorded in a study of T cell responses to AZD1222 COVID-19 vaccine. Produced via immunoSEQ multiplex PCR; TCRdb's table is partial and in-frame only. The data contain about 150,000 clones, more than 85% of them singletons. V was pared by 7 bases and J by 6 bases, with 3 bases of the junction left unmatched. CDR3 size: 11 residues. CDR1 GTSNPN and CDR2 SVGIG come from the germline V gene (reference sequence). The input for sequencing was peripheral blood, taken 28 days after the second AZD1222 dose. The rearrangement joins TRBV30 to TRBJ1-2; 9 nucleotides match TRBD1. The receptor's source is an adult who received the AZD1222 COVID-19 vaccine. CDR3 amino acids: CASDRGDGYTF. CDR3 nucleotides: TGTGCCTCCGACAGGGGGGATGGCTACACCTTC.